This note documents a single TCR beta chain sequence. This specimen comes from a study of T cell changes during pregnancy in multiple sclerosis. The repertoire was sequenced with immunoSEQ multiplex PCR; TCRdb's copy has only in-frame clones and lacks some. The sample has approximately 100,000 clones; about 92% are singletons. The CDR3 spans 13 residues. Per the germline V gene, CDR1 is SQVTM and CDR2 is ANQGSEA. Trimming removed 1 base from V and 4 bases from J, with 10 bases in between. The input for sequencing was peripheral blood, taken after pregnancy. The chain couples TRBV29-1 to TRBJ1-1; tentative D call: TRBD1 (5 bases). This sequence was found in a female donor in good health, enrolled as a control in a pregnancy study. The CDR3, as DNA: TGCAGCGTTGAAGTCCAGGGCGGCACTGAAGCTTTCTTT. Translating it yields CSVEVQGGTEAFF.